This TCR beta chain was sequenced during a study of Graves' ophthalmopathy and Graves' hyperthyroidism (dated 2018 in TCRdb). As for the study more broadly: Peripheral blood samples were taken at the time of initial diagnosis, before any treatment was given. Following sampling, methimazole starting at 30 mg daily was administered to hyperthyroidism patients, and high-dose intravenous methylprednisolone was administered to ophthalmopathy patients. To explore V-J signatures distinguishing ophthalmopathy from hyperthyroidism, a discovery set of around 97 patients (43 ophthalmopathy, around 55 stable hyperthyroidism) was enrolled. An independent validation cohort was composed of roughly 19 hyperthyroidism patients and 17 patients who later progressed from hyperthyroidism to ophthalmopathy. In total, some 140 blood samples were TCR-sequenced: 43 ophthalmopathy, under 85 hyperthyroidism and some 17 hyperthyroidism-to-ophthalmopathy patients. In roughly 6 hyperthyroidism patients, T-cell repertoires of thyroid tissue and blood were compared. The study used signatures of the TCR beta repertoire to tell Graves' ophthalmopathy apart from Graves' hyperthyroidism and to predict which patients would progress to ophthalmopathy.

A word on this clonotype: What antigen it recognizes has not been identified. This may come from a read error, since a much larger clone is one base off. The final CDR3 position lacks the conserved phenylalanine or tryptophan, pointing to a likely read error.

TCR beta CDR3 regions were amplified from RNA transcripts for repertoire sequencing. HTBI primers and the Qiagen OneStep RT-PCR kit were used in a first-round RT-PCR, which was followed by a second-round multiplex PCR, size selection and purification. The libraries underwent paired-end sequencing with 100 bp reads on an Illumina HiSeq2000. On the study's bioinformatics: SOAPnuke was used to process the reads, removing any read that contained adapters or uncalled bases, had a mean Phred below 15, or lacked an exact match to the constant primer or identifier. COPE v1.2.5 was used to merge the high-quality paired reads. Each unique nucleotide sequence was defined as a clonotype, and clonotypes were aligned to IMGT TRB V, D and J references with MiTCR v1.1. Analysis was restricted to V-J combinations with a frequency above 0.0001, which covered about 99% of repertoires. For each V-J combination, a TCR clonal expansion and chaos score was defined as F50 clonal expansion divided by the chaos observed in the TCRdist matrix. Features were reduced by Welch's t-statistics and random forest to over 10 V-J combinations, which fed a naive Bayes classifier. The Morisita-Horn index was used to measure how similar the thyroid and blood repertoires were. Through fastp at Q25 and MiXCR, TCRdb rebuilt clones from the public reads, retaining in-frame beta chains. Each CDR3 protein gets just one entry, which takes the most common genes and DNA from the rows behind it. None of the V and J calls come from the authors' own analysis; TCRdb made them. A total of about 740,000 distinct CDR3 sequences appear in this sample, around 40% of them only once. The top ten clones comprise less than 55% of the sample.

From the germline V gene (reference sequence), CDR1 is LNHDA and CDR2 is SQIVND. Unmatched junction bases come to 2, with V trimmed by 4 bases and J by 1 base. The length of the CDR3 is 14 amino acids, counting both ends. Kept here is only the CDR3 DNA, which spans 42 bases and is read in frame from base 1. Ophthalmopathy patients had moderately to severely active disease, Clinical Activity Score of at least 3, NOSPECS grade of at least 4, and disease duration under 3 months. Patients were excluded if they had other autoimmune diseases, uncontrolled infections, pregnancy or lactation. Clinical symptoms, serum thyroxine, TRAb, thyroid ultrasound and orbital computed tomography formed the basis of the diagnosis. PBMCs were isolated from 8 to 10 ml of fresh peripheral blood by Ficoll-Paque density gradient centrifugation. Total RNA was extracted using Trizol reagent, and RNA quality was checked on an Agilent 2100 Bioanalyzer.

General study outcomes and caveats: Ophthalmopathy was separated from stable hyperthyroidism by the 13-signature model with roughly 88% sensitivity and 81% to 84% specificity in cross-validation and with 80%/75% in the test set. Most expanded thyroid clonotypes with a frequency above 0.001 also appeared in blood, which suggests that blood repertoires may reflect the immune response in the thyroid. In validation, the model predicted ophthalmopathy progression with about 64% sensitivity and approximately 72% specificity; some 13 predicted patients were CT-confirmed with GO in a median of around 6.5 months. Sample size was not predetermined statistically, and investigators were not blinded to group allocation.

The clonotype was recovered from an adult man with Graves' ophthalmopathy. The specimen sequenced was peripheral blood. The chain couples TRBV19 to TRBJ2-7, with TRBD2 matching 9 junction bases. The nucleotides read TGTGCCAGTAGTAGCGGGAGGGGGTCCTACGAGCAGTACTCC. It codes for CASSSGRGSYEQYS.